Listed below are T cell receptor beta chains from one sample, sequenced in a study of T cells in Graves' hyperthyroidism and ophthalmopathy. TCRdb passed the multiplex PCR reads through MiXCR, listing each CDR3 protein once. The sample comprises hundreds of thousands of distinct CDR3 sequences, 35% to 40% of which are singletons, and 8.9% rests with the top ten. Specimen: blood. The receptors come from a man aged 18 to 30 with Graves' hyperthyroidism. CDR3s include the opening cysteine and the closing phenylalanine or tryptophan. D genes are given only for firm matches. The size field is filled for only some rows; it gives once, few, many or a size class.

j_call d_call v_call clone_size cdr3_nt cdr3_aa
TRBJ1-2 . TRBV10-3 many TGTGCCATCACCCCCGCAGGCCTCTATGGCTACACCTTC CAITPAGLYGYTF
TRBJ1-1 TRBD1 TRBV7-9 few TGTGCCAGCAGCTTAGACAGGGGTGGAGCTGAAGCTTTCTTT CASSLDRGGAEAFF
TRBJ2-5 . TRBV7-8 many TGTGCCAGCAGCGTTACTAGCAGAGAGACCCAGTACTTC CASSVTSRETQYF
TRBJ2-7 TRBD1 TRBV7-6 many TGTGCCAGCAGCTCGGGACAGGCGAACGAGCAGTACTTC CASSSGQANEQYF
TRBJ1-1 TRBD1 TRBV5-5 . TGTGCCAGCACCCTGCGCAGGGGGGTTCTAGCTTTCTTT CASTLRRGVLAFF
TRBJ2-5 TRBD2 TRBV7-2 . TGTGCCAGCAGCTTAGGGCAAACTCGGGGGGGGAGATCTAGGGAGACCCAGTACTTC CASSLGQTRGGRSRETQYF
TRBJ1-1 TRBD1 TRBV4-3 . TGCGCCAGCAGCTACGGACAGGTCGACACTGAAGCTTTCTTT CASSYGQVDTEAFF
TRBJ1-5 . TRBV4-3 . TGCGCCAGCAGTTGGGGGATAGGTCAGCCCCAGCATTTT CASSWGIGQPQHF
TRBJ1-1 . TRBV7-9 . TGTGCCAGCAGCTTTCATAAGGAAACTGAAGCTTTCTTT CASSFHKETEAFF
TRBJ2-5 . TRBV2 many TGTGCCAGCAGGGGAACCAACCAAGAGACCCAGTACTTC CASRGTNQETQYF
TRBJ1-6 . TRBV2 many TGTGCCAGCAGCTGGGACCGACCCAGTCCCCTCCACTTT CASSWDRPSPLHF
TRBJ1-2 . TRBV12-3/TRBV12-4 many TGTGCCAGCAGTCGTACGGGGTCTGCCTATGGCTACACCTTC CASSRTGSAYGYTF
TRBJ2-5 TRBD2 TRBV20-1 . TGCAGTGCTAGTGGGACTAGCCGGGAGACCCAGTACTTC CSASGTSRETQYF
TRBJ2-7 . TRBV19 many TGTGCCAGTAGTATGCCCGGGGGCGAGCAGTACTTC CASSMPGGEQYF
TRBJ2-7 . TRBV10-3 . TGTGCCAACAGTCCCCGGGGGGACAGGTATTACGAGCAGTACTTC CANSPRGDRYYEQYF
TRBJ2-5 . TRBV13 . TGTGCCAGCAGCCCGTCAGGCGCGGTTCAAGAGACCCAGTACTTC CASSPSGAVQETQYF
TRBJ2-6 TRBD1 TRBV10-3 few TGTGCCACCGGGACAGGGCCTTACTCTGGGGCCAACGTCCTGACTTTC CATGTGPYSGANVLTF
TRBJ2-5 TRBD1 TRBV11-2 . TGTGCCAGCAGCTTAGATGGTTTCACAGGGGCGGGAGAGACCCAGTACTTC CASSLDGFTGAGETQYF
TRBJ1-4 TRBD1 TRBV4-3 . TGCGCCAGCAGCGAAAAAGGGACAGGACATGAAAAACTGTTTTTT CASSEKGTGHEKLFF
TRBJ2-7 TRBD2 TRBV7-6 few TGTGCCAGCAGCTCCCTCGAGGGGCGGGAGAGGGTGCAGTACTTC CASSSLEGRERVQYF
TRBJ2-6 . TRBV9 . TGTGCCAGCAGCGTTATTGGTCCTGCTTCCCGCTCTGGGGCCAACGTCCTGACTTTC CASSVIGPASRSGANVLTF
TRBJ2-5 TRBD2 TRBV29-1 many TGCAGCGTTTTGGGAGGGGATGAGACCCAGTACTTC CSVLGGDETQYF
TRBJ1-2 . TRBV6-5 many TGTGCCAGCAGTTACTGGGCATGGACTTTAGATGGCTACACCTTC CASSYWAWTLDGYTF
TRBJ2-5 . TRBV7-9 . TGTGCCAGCAGCGTTGAAGGTGGGACCGGGGAGAGGGAGACCCAGTACTTC CASSVEGGTGERETQYF
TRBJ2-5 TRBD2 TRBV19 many TGTGCCAGCCTAGCGGGAGAGACCCAGTACTTC CASLAGETQYF
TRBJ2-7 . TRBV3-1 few TGTGCCAGCAGCCAAGACTTCTCATCCGAGCAGTACTTC CASSQDFSSEQYF
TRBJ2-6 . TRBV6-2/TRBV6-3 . TGTGCCAGCACGGACTACTCTGGGGCCAACGTCCTGACTTTC CASTDYSGANVLTF
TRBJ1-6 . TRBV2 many TGTGCCAGCAGTGAACAGGGTAGTTCACCCCTCCACTTT CASSEQGSSPLHF
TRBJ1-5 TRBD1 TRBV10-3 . TGTGCCATCAGTGAGTCGACAGGGGCTAGCAATCAGCCCCAGCATTTT CAISESTGASNQPQHF
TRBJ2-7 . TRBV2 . TGTGCCATCAGGTACAGGGCGTACTACGAGCAGTACTTC CAIRYRAYYEQYF
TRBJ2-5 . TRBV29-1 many TGCAGCGTTGCGTCCGAAGAGACCCAGTACTTC CSVASEETQYF
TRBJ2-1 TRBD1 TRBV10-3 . TGTGCCATCAGTGAGTTGGGACAGGGTTTCAATGAGCAGTTCTTC CAISELGQGFNEQFF
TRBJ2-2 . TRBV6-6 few TGTGCCACCAAGACTAGAGGTTCCGGGGAGCTGTTTTTT CATKTRGSGELFF
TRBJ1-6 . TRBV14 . TGTGCCAGCAGCCAAGAGAGGACCATCAATAATTCACCCCTCCACTTT CASSQERTINNSPLHF
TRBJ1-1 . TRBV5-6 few TGTGCCAGCAGCATTCGACGGCATAACACTGAAGCTTTCTTT CASSIRRHNTEAFF
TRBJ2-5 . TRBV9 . TGTGCCAGCAGCTGCCCCCAGGAAAGAGAGTGTGCGCCAGATACCCAGTACTTC CASSCPQERECAPDTQYF
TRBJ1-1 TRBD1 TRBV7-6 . TGTGCCAGCAGCACGGGACAGGAGAACACTGAAGCTTTCTTT CASSTGQENTEAFF